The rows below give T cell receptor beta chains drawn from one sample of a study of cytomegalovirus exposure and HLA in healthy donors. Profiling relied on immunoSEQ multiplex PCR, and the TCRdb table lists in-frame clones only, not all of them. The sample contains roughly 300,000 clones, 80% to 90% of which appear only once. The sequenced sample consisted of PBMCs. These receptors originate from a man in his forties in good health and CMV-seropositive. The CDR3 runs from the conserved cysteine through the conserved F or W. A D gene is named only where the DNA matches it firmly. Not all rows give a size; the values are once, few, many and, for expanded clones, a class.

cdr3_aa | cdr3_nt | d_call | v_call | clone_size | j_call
CASSHLGALRTPALADNTGELFF | TGCGCCAGCAGTCACCTCGGGGCTCTAAGGACTCCTGCGCTAGCGGATAACACCGGGGAGCTGTTTTTT | TRBD2 | TRBV23-1 | NA | TRBJ2-2
CASSLGGVGYSNQPQHF | TGTGCCAGCAGCCTGGGCGGGGTAGGGTATAGCAATCAGCCCCAGCATTTT | NA | TRBV7-2 | NA | TRBJ1-5
CASSPQQGAQPQHF | TGTGCCAGCAGTCCCCAACAGGGGGCTCAGCCCCAGCATTTT | TRBD1 | TRBV28 | NA | TRBJ1-5
CASRSFQETQYF | TGTGCCAGCAGGTCCTTCCAAGAGACCCAGTACTTC | NA | TRBV25-1 | NA | TRBJ2-5
CASSGAGGAVSYEQYF | TGTGCCAGCAGTGGGGCAGGGGGCGCGGTGTCCTACGAGCAGTACTTC | TRBD1 | TRBV28 | NA | TRBJ2-7
CASSRTGGEADTQYF | TGTGCCAGCAGCAGAACTGGGGGGGAAGCAGATACGCAGTATTTT | TRBD2 | TRBV7-9 | NA | TRBJ2-3
CASSLEVRERYF | TGTGCCAGCAGCTTGGAAGTGCGGGAGCGGTATTTT | TRBD2 | TRBV5-4 | NA | TRBJ2-3
CSVRTGSTDTQYF | TGCAGCGTCAGGACAGGAAGCACAGATACGCAGTATTTT | TRBD1 | TRBV29-1 | NA | TRBJ2-3
CSVGDRSTYEQYF | TGCAGCGTTGGGGACAGGTCGACCTACGAGCAGTACTTC | TRBD1 | TRBV29-1 | NA | TRBJ2-7
CASSLVEGGEAFF | TGCGCCAGCAGCTTGGTTGAAGGGGGTGAAGCTTTCTTT | NA | TRBV5-1 | few | TRBJ1-1
CASTWGAGGTGELFF | TGTGCCAGCACCTGGGGAGCGGGAGGGACCGGGGAGCTGTTTTTT | TRBD2 | TRBV5-4 | NA | TRBJ2-2
CASSSLAEFTDTQYF | TGTGCCAGCAGCTCTCTAGCGGAATTCACAGATACGCAGTATTTT | TRBD2 | TRBV7-9 | NA | TRBJ2-3
CASSVRVRTGGTQPQHF | TGTGCCAGCAGTGTGCGCGTCAGGACAGGGGGCACTCAGCCCCAGCATTTT | TRBD1 | TRBV27 | NA | TRBJ1-5
CASSINQREFWETQYF | TGTGCCAGCAGTATTAACCAGCGGGAGTTTTGGGAGACCCAGTACTTC | TRBD2 | TRBV6-6 | NA | TRBJ2-5
CASSSVAGRSYNEQFF | TGTGCCAGCAGCTCCGTAGCGGGACGCTCCTACAATGAGCAGTTCTTC | TRBD2 | TRBV7-3 | NA | TRBJ2-1
CASSPAGVGTNEKLFF | TGTGCCAGCAGCCCGGCAGGGGTTGGCACTAATGAAAAACTGTTTTTT | NA | TRBV5-4 | NA | TRBJ1-4
CSVVLDYTGELFF | TGCAGCGTTGTACTGGACTACACCGGGGAGCTGTTTTTT | NA | TRBV29-1 | NA | TRBJ2-2
CASSEQAMNTEAFF | TGTGCCAGCAGCGAACAGGCGATGAACACTGAAGCTTTCTTT | NA | TRBV9 | NA | TRBJ1-1
CATSRDLPYEQYF | TGTGCCACCAGCAGAGATCTTCCCTACGAGCAGTACTTC | NA | TRBV15 | NA | TRBJ2-7
CASSQVSGRTNEKLFF | TGTGCCAGCAGCCAAGTTTCGGGTCGCACTAATGAAAAACTGTTTTTT | NA | TRBV14 | NA | TRBJ1-4
CASSPGLSSGVFHEQFF | TGCGCCAGCAGCCCGGGCCTGAGCAGCGGGGTTTTCCATGAGCAGTTCTTC | TRBD2 | TRBV5-1 | NA | TRBJ2-1
CAWSVSPRLSGGDLRTYNEQFF | TGTGCCTGGAGTGTATCCCCCCGGCTTAGCGGCGGAGACTTAAGAACCTACAATGAGCAGTTCTTC | NA | TRBV30 | NA | TRBJ2-1
CASSVEGGSTDTQYF | TGTGCCAGCAGCGTAGAGGGGGGGAGCACAGATACGCAGTATTTT | NA | TRBV9 | NA | TRBJ2-3
CAWSFQGRGPNQPQHF | TGTGCCTGGAGTTTCCAGGGCAGGGGGCCCAATCAGCCCCAGCATTTT | TRBD1 | TRBV30 | NA | TRBJ1-5
CASSLYQGYEQYF | TGTGCCAGCAGTTTGTACCAGGGGTACGAGCAGTACTTC | NA | TRBV27 | NA | TRBJ2-7
CASSLVGRGAGEAFF | TGTGCCAGCAGCTTAGTAGGCAGGGGGGCCGGTGAAGCTTTCTTT | TRBD1 | TRBV7-9 | NA | TRBJ1-1
CASSWQDTKYF | TGCGCCAGCAGCTGGCAGGATACAAAGTACTTC | NA | TRBV5-1 | NA | TRBJ2-7
CATSRQGAGANVLTF | TGTGCCACCAGCAGACAGGGGGCTGGGGCCAACGTCCTGACTTTC | TRBD1 | TRBV15 | NA | TRBJ2-6
CASRSQGYEQYF | TGTGCCAGCCGAAGTCAGGGGTACGAGCAGTACTTC | NA | TRBV2 | NA | TRBJ2-7
CASSTRQRIGSPLHF | TGTGCCAGCAGTACCCGACAGAGGATCGGTTCACCCCTCCACTTT | NA | TRBV27 | NA | TRBJ1-6
CASSSPSSLSTDTQYF | TGCGCCAGCAGCTCCCCTAGCAGCCTTAGCACAGATACGCAGTATTTT | NA | TRBV5-1 | NA | TRBJ2-3
CAISQPGQGLGLAGGPPYGNEQFF | TGTGCCATCAGCCAGCCGGGACAGGGGCTGGGACTAGCGGGAGGCCCGCCGTACGGCAATGAGCAGTTCTTC | TRBD2 | TRBV10-3 | NA | TRBJ2-1
CASSYFSQPQHF | TGTGCCAGCAGCTACTTTAGTCAGCCCCAGCATTTT | NA | TRBV7-2 | NA | TRBJ1-5
CASTGTSGYNEQFF | TGTGCCAGCACTGGGACTAGCGGTTACAATGAGCAGTTCTTC | TRBD2 | TRBV2 | NA | TRBJ2-1
CASSSPVDYGYTF | TGTGCCAGCAGTTCCCCAGTTGACTATGGCTACACCTTC | NA | TRBV28 | NA | TRBJ1-2
CASSRPTGGNTGELFF | TGTGCCAGCAGCCGACCGACAGGGGGGAACACCGGGGAGCTGTTTTTT | TRBD1 | TRBV11-1 | once | TRBJ2-2
CASSPDRGRTEAFF | TGTGCCAGCAGCCCAGACAGGGGGCGAACTGAAGCTTTCTTT | TRBD1 | TRBV6-5 | NA | TRBJ1-1
CASSFSPAGGRTDTQYF | TGTGCCAGCAGCTTTTCCCCAGCGGGAGGGCGCACAGATACGCAGTATTTT | TRBD2 | TRBV5-4 | NA | TRBJ2-3
CAWVPGLAGGLYGGELFF | TGTGCCTGGGTCCCGGGACTAGCGGGAGGTTTGTACGGCGGGGAGCTGTTTTTT | TRBD2 | TRBV30 | NA | TRBJ2-2
CSVGGALGSGEQYF | TGCAGCGTTGGCGGGGCGCTCGGGTCCGGCGAGCAGTACTTC | NA | TRBV29-1 | NA | TRBJ2-7
CASSQDIQGSYEQYF | TGCGCCAGCAGCCAAGATATACAGGGGTCCTACGAGCAGTACTTC | TRBD1 | TRBV4-1 | NA | TRBJ2-7